One and the same sample provided the 14 T cell receptor beta chains below, sequenced in a study of T cell clonality in common variable immunodeficiency. Assay used: immunoSEQ multiplex PCR; TCRdb lists only in-frame clones, some missing. The sample contains 45,000 to 70,000 clones, none of them singletons. Sequencing was carried out using peripheral blood mononuclear cells. The receptor source for this set is a person aged 18 to 75 in good health.

This clone was detected ten times or more. This CDR3 is CATSLAGVSYNEQFF. CDR3 bases read: TGTGCCACCAGTTTAGCGGGGGTCTCCTACAATGAG. The chain couples TRBV15 to TRBJ2-1, with TRBD2 matching 9 bases. Read data end 3 residues before the CDR3 end; the end is taken from the germline J gene. With V trimmed by 6 bases and J by 0 bases, 3 bases remained unmatched. The CDR3 is 15 amino acids. Per germline, CDR1 LNHNV and CDR2 YYDKDF (reference sequence).

A note on this clone: The missing CDR3 end, 3 residues past where the read stops, is filled in from the germline J gene. This chain joins TRBV20-1 and TRBJ2-7; 9 nucleotides line up with TRBD1. This CDR3 contains 16 residues. Germline values: CDR1 DFQATT, CDR2 SNEGSKA (reference sequence). With 0 bases clipped from V and 2 bases from J, the junction kept 8 bases outside the gene matches. CDR3 in amino acids: CSAREDRDRVPYEQYF. The part of the CDR3 DNA that was read is TGCAGTGCTAGAGAAGACCGGGACAGGGTTCCCTACGAG.

On this clone itself: Read sequence stops 3 residues before the CDR3 end, and the germline J gene provides the missing end. The V gene is TRBV7-8, the J gene TRBJ2-3, with a possible D match to TRBD2 (5 bases). In germline, CDR1 is SGHVS, CDR2 FQNEAQ. This CDR3 has 15 residues. V was cut by 3 bases and J by 1 base, with 11 bases left in between. CDR3 bases read: TGTGCCAGCAGCTTCATGAGGCGGGGCACAGATACG. This sequence encodes CASSFMRRGTDT. The whole CDR3 reads CASSFMRRGTDTQYF.

This clone was recorded at least ten times. The read ends 3 residues early relative to the CDR3; the germline J gene fills the gap. The V gene is TRBV5-1, the J gene TRBJ2-3; D possibly corresponds to TRBD2 (6 bases). This CDR3 contains 16 residues. Germline V CDR1 and CDR2: SGHRS, YFSETQ. V lost 0 bases and J lost 3, with 14 bases in between. CDR3 protein: CASSLGLATGTDTQYF. The part of the CDR3 DNA that was read is TGCGCCAGCAGCTTGGGTCTAGCGACGGGGACAGATACG.

This clone showed up many times. The read is 3 residues too short to cover the CDR3 end, so that end is filled in from the germline J gene. The J gene is TRBJ1-1, the V gene TRBV28; TRBD1 is a possible D gene (5 bases). Trimming pared 6 bases from V and 5 bases from J, leaving 19 bases between. Germline V gene sequence: CDR1 MDHEN, CDR2 SYDVKM. The CDR3 sequence is 15 residues long. Partial CDR3 DNA: TGTGCCAGCAGAGCAGACAGCGGGGGGGGGACTGAA. Translating it yields CASRADSGGGTE. The full-length CDR3 reads as CASRADSGGGTEAFF.

This clone was counted ten times or more. The observed sequence ends 3 residues before the CDR3 terminus, with the missing tail filled in from the germline J gene. This rearrangement joins TRBV2 to TRBJ1-5; D might be TRBD1 (5 bases). V shed 1 base and J shed 2 bases, with 9 bases lying between them. The CDR3 is made up of 15 amino acids. Germline V gives CDR1 SNHLY, CDR2 FYNNEI. The part of the CDR3 DNA that was read is TGTGCCAGCAGTGAAGGGGGACTCGGCAATCAGCCC. It codes for CASSEGGLGNQP. In full, the CDR3 is CASSEGGLGNQPQHF.

This clone was picked up many times. The DNA ends 3 residues before the CDR3 does, and the rest of the CDR3 is filled in from the germline J gene. The gene calls are TRBV6-2 or TRBV6-3 and TRBJ1-1; D is unresolved. Per germline, CDR1 MNHEY and CDR2 SVGEGT. Trimming removed 6 bases at V and 6 bases at J, with 14 bases between. The CDR3 runs 13 residues. The CDR3: CASSQTPRPEAFF. Incomplete CDR3 DNA: TGTGCCAGCAGCCAAACTCCCCGTCCTGAA.

This clone was counted many times. With the read ending 3 residues before the CDR3 end, the germline J gene is used to fill in that end. The genes are TRBV5-4 and TRBJ2-3, with D maybe TRBD1 (6 bases). The CDR3 runs to 14 residues. Germline CDR1 and CDR2: SGHNT and YYREEE (reference sequence). V lost 0 bases to trimming and J lost 3 bases, with 8 bases between them. CDR3 DNA, as far as it was read: TGTGCCAGCAGCTTGGGCACAGGGACAGATACG. Protein: CASSLGTGTDT. The complete CDR3 sequence is CASSLGTGTDTQYF.

At least ten counts were recorded for this clone. The CDR3 is cut off 3 residues early in the read; its end comes from the germline J gene. V and J are TRBV5-4 and TRBJ2-5; 13 bases are a match to TRBD2. The CDR3 totals 15 residues. Germline CDR1 SGHNT, CDR2 YYREEE (reference sequence). J lost 5 bases, V lost 4 bases, and 5 bases had no gene match. CDR3 DNA (partial): TGTGCCAGCAGCATGTCGGGACTAGCGGGGGAGACC. This translates into CASSMSGLAGET. The full CDR3 protein is CASSMSGLAGETQYF.

This clone was recorded many times. The read stops 3 residues short of the end of the CDR3; the missing end is completed from the germline J gene. The J gene is TRBJ2-3, the V gene TRBV5-4, with D possibly TRBD1 on 6 matching bases. The CDR3 has 14 residues. V was pared by 0 bases and J by 5 bases, with 10 bases between. The germline gives CDR1 SGHNT, CDR2 YYREEE (reference sequence). The CDR3 region is CASSLDRVEDTQYF. The sequenced part of the CDR3 DNA is TGTGCCAGCAGCTTGGACAGGGTGGAAGATACG.

This clone was counted many times. The CDR3 end is not reached by the read, which stops 3 residues before it; the germline J gene fills it in. The rearrangement links TRBV5-1 to TRBJ2-1; the D gene is possibly TRBD1 (6 bases). The CDR3 covers 13 residues. Germline CDR1 and CDR2: SGHRS and YFSETQ. V was shortened by 7 bases and J by 8 bases, with 16 bases between the two germline ends. The CDR3 spells CASGPGVGDEQFF. Incomplete CDR3 DNA: TGCGCCAGCGGACCAGGGGTGGGCGATGAG. The full variable domain, completed using reference TRBV5-1 and TRBJ2-1, is KAGVTQTPRYLIKTRGQQVTLSCSPISGHRSVSWYQQTPGQGLQFLFEYFSETQRNKGNFPGRFSGRQFSNSRSEMNVSTLELGDSALYLCASGPGVGDEQFFGPGTRLTVL.

Many counts were recorded for this clone. The observed sequence ends 3 residues before the CDR3 terminus, with the missing tail filled in from the germline J gene. This chain connects TRBV20-1 to TRBJ2-1; 9 bases are shared with TRBD2. The CDR3 sequence is 15 residues long. Germline CDR1 is DFQATT and CDR2 is SNEGSKA (reference sequence). The trim removed 5 bases at V and 0 bases at J, leaving 5 bases unmatched. The sequenced part of the CDR3 DNA is TGCAGTGCTGAGACTAGCGGTCACTCCTACAATGAG. Translating gives CSAETSGHSYNE. The whole CDR3 protein reads CSAETSGHSYNEQFF.

This clone was counted ten times or more. With the read ending 3 residues before the CDR3 end, the germline J gene is used to fill in that end. The chain employs TRBV2 and TRBJ1-4; perhaps TRBD1 as D (6 bases). The germline CDR1 and CDR2 sequences are SNHLY and FYNNEI. The CDR3 runs 14 residues. The V and J ends lost 8 bases and 7 bases respectively, with 17 bases between them. The CDR3 protein is CASRQQGIGEKLFF. CDR3 DNA, as far as it was read: TGTGCCAGCCGCCAACAGGGAATTGGTGAAAAA.

This clone was seen many times. The read comes to an end 3 residues before the CDR3 does, leaving the germline J gene to fill in the end. This sequence joins TRBV12-3 or TRBV12-4 and TRBJ1-5; TRBD1 agrees at 8 bases. Trimming removed 6 bases from V and 4 bases from J; junction bases left unmatched: 8. CDR3 size: 15 residues. The CDR3 bases that were read are TGTGCCAGCAGCATTGGACAGGGTCTAAATCAGCCC. It encodes CASSIGQGLNQP. The CDR3 as a whole reads CASSIGQGLNQPQHF.